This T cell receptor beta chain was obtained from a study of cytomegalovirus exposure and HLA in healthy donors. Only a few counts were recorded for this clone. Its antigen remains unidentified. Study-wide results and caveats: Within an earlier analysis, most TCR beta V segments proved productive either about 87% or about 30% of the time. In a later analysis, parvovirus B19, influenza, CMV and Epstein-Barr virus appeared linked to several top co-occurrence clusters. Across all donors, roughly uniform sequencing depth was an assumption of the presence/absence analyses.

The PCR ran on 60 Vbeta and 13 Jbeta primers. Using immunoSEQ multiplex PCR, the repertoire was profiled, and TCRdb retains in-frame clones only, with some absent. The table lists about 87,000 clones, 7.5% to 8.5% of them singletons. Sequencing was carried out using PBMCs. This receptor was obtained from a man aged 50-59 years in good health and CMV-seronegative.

In DNA, the CDR3 is TGTGCCAGCAGTGAACTTGGACAGGGGGTTCAGCCCCAGCATTTT. It encodes CASSELGQGVQPQHF. The V call is TRBV6-1, the J call TRBJ1-5; 10 bases align to TRBD1. This CDR3 region has 15 residues. V was clipped by 2 bases and J by 6 bases; unmatched bases: 4. Germline V gene lookup returns CDR1 MNHNS and CDR2 SASEGT.